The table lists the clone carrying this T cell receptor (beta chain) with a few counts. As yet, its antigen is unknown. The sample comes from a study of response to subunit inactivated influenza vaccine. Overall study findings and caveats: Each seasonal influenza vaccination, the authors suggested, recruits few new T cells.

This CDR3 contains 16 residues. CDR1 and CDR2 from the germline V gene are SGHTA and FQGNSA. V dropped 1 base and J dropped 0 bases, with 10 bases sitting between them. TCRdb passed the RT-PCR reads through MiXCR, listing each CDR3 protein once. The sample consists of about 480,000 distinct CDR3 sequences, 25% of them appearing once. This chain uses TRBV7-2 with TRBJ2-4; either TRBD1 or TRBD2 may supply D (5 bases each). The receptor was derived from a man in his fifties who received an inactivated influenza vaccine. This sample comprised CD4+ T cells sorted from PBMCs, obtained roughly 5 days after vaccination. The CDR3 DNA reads TGTGCCAGCAGCTTAGACAGGACTCTAGCCAAAAACATTCAGTACTTC. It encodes CASSLDRTLAKNIQYF.